Sequencing of this T cell receptor (beta chain) was carried out in a study of shared clonotypes between healthy human individuals. At the level of the study: There were three CD4 naive, three CD4 memory, two CD8 naive and one CD8 memory plates per donor.

Study findings and constraints: Generation of non-shared clonotypes was less probable than generation of clonotypes shared by all four donors.

V shed 4 bases and J 4 bases; nucleotides not matched to a gene: 3. This CDR3 region has 14 residues. Germline V gene sequence: CDR1 KGHSY, CDR2 FQNENV. Points on this clone: Its specificity is unknown.

The repertoire was sequenced with immunoSEQ multiplex PCR; TCRdb's copy has only in-frame clones and lacks some. The repertoire holds under 850,000 clones, with over 55% as singletons. J is TRBJ1-4 and V is TRBV16; TRBD1 aligns across 7 bases. The sample consisted of memory CD4+ T cells sorted from blood. Subset defined: CD45RA-negative fraction. The receptor was isolated from a woman in her 30s in good health. CDR3 in DNA: TGTGCCAGCAGCCCACAGGGGAATAATGAAAAACTGTTTTTT. Its protein is CASSPQGNNEKLFF. The entire variable domain, with the rest obtained from reference TRBV16 and TRBJ1-4, is as follows: GEEVAQTPKHLVRGEGQKAKLYCAPIKGHSYVFWYQQVLKNEFKFLISFQNENVFDETGMPKERFSAKCLPNSPCSLEIQATKLEDSAVYFCASSPQGNNEKLFFGSGTQLSVL.